This is a list of T cell receptor beta chains from one sample in a study of T cell responses to AZD1222 COVID-19 vaccine. Method: immunoSEQ multiplex PCR; TCRdb's copy keeps in-frame clones and lacks some. The data hold around 180,000 clones, with under 95% observed a single time. The specimen comprised peripheral blood, sampled 28 days after the second AZD1222 dose. These TCRs come from an adult who received the AZD1222 COVID-19 vaccine. The CDR3 runs from the conserved cysteine through the conserved F or W. The order of the fields is clone size, D gene, J gene, V gene, CDR3 DNA, CDR3 protein. The D gene is left open where the match is weak. Clone size is not always given. Where it is, it says once, few, many or a class for expanded clones.

size: -; D: TRBD1; J: TRBJ1-2; V: TRBV4-3; DNA: TGCGCCAGCAGCCTGGGGACAGCTAACTATGGCTACACCTTC; CDR3: CASSLGTANYGYTF
size: -; D: TRBD1; J: TRBJ1-1; V: TRBV5-4; DNA: TGTGCCAGCAGCTTGGACAGGGGATCCACGACTTTCTTT; CDR3: CASSLDRGSTTFF
size: -; D: -; J: TRBJ2-3; V: TRBV18; DNA: TGTGCCAGCTCACCACCGACAGGCACAGATACGCAGTATTTT; CDR3: CASSPPTGTDTQYF
size: -; D: -; J: TRBJ1-5; V: TRBV6-2/TRBV6-3; DNA: TGTGCCAGCAGTTACGGGGGGGGAAGTCAGCCCCAGCATTTT; CDR3: CASSYGGGSQPQHF
size: -; D: -; J: TRBJ2-5; V: TRBV18; DNA: TGTGCCAGCTCCCTCGCCGGGGAGAGGGAGACCCAGTACTTC; CDR3: CASSLAGERETQYF
size: -; D: TRBD1; J: TRBJ2-7; V: TRBV5-4; DNA: TGTGCCAGCAGCTATACCACAGGGGGCGAGCAGTACTTC; CDR3: CASSYTTGGEQYF
size: -; D: -; J: TRBJ2-7; V: TRBV11-2; DNA: TGTGCCAGCAGCTCCCCGGCCTCCTACGAGCAGTACTTC; CDR3: CASSSPASYEQYF
size: -; D: -; J: TRBJ1-6; V: TRBV15; DNA: TGTGCCACCAGCAGAGATATGGAGAATTCACCCCTCCACTTT; CDR3: CATSRDMENSPLHF
size: -; D: TRBD1; J: TRBJ1-4; V: TRBV5-1; DNA: TGCGCCAGCAGCTTGGAGGGACAGCCAGAATACAATAATGAAAAACTGTTTTTT; CDR3: CASSLEGQPEYNNEKLFF
size: -; D: -; J: TRBJ2-5; V: TRBV5-1; DNA: TGCGCCAGCAGCTTGGAGGGATGGGAGACCCAGTACTTC; CDR3: CASSLEGWETQYF
size: -; D: -; J: TRBJ1-2; V: TRBV7-9; DNA: TGTGCCAGCAGCTTAGTAGCAGGGGATGGCTACACCTTC; CDR3: CASSLVAGDGYTF
size: -; D: -; J: TRBJ1-2; V: TRBV2; DNA: TGTGCCAGCCCACAGTATGGCTACACCTTC; CDR3: CASPQYGYTF
size: once; D: -; J: TRBJ1-2; V: TRBV7-2; DNA: TGTGCCAGCAGCTTAGTTAGGGGAAGCTACACCTTC; CDR3: CASSLVRGSYTF
size: -; D: TRBD1; J: TRBJ1-1; V: TRBV5-1; DNA: TGCGCCAGCAGCCCCGAGAACACTGGACAGGGGGGTGAAACTTTCTTT; CDR3: CASSPENTGQGGETFF
size: once; D: -; J: TRBJ1-5; V: TRBV19; DNA: TGTGCCAGTAGTGACCCCCGGGGCCCACAGCCCCAGCATTTT; CDR3: CASSDPRGPQPQHF
size: -; D: -; J: TRBJ1-5; V: TRBV10-3; DNA: TGTGCCATCAGAGAGTATAGCAATCAGCCCCAGCATTTT; CDR3: CAIREYSNQPQHF
size: -; D: -; J: TRBJ1-5; V: TRBV12-5; DNA: TGTGCTAGTGGTTTGGTAACGGGGCAGCCCCAGCATTTT; CDR3: CASGLVTGQPQHF
size: once; D: -; J: TRBJ1-2; V: TRBV28; DNA: TGTGCCAGCAAGGAGGGGCGAGGCTACACCTTC; CDR3: CASKEGRGYTF
size: -; D: -; J: TRBJ1-2; V: TRBV6-5; DNA: TGTGCCAGCAGCCCCCCTACAGGGACGGATGGCTACACCTTC; CDR3: CASSPPTGTDGYTF
size: -; D: -; J: TRBJ1-6; V: TRBV5-1; DNA: TGCGCCAGCACTCCATCGGACGGACGAAATTCACCCCTCCACTTT; CDR3: CASTPSDGRNSPLHF
size: -; D: -; J: TRBJ2-5; V: TRBV11-3; DNA: TGTGCCAGCAGCTTAACTGCGGAGACCCAGTACTTC; CDR3: CASSLTAETQYF
size: -; D: TRBD1; J: TRBJ1-2; V: TRBV27; DNA: TGTGCCAGCAGTTTCGGGGGGACAGGGTCCTATGGCTACACCTTC; CDR3: CASSFGGTGSYGYTF
size: -; D: TRBD2; J: TRBJ2-1; V: TRBV7-3; DNA: TGTGCCAGCAGCTCCTTAGCGGGAGCCGGCTACAATGAGCAGTTCTTC; CDR3: CASSSLAGAGYNEQFF
size: once; D: -; J: TRBJ1-5; V: TRBV6-1; DNA: TGTGCCAGCAGTGACCAAAATCAGCCCCAGCATTTT; CDR3: CASSDQNQPQHF
size: -; D: TRBD1; J: TRBJ1-1; V: TRBV7-6; DNA: TGTGCCAGCAGCTTAGTCGGGGACAGGAGGTTGGACGCTGAAGCTTTCTTT; CDR3: CASSLVGDRRLDAEAFF
size: -; D: -; J: TRBJ1-2; V: TRBV2; DNA: TGTGCCAGCAGTGGCAGGGTTGACTACACCTTC; CDR3: CASSGRVDYTF
size: -; D: -; J: TRBJ2-1; V: TRBV6-5; DNA: TGTGCCAGCAGTTATCCTCCTGAGCAGTTCTTC; CDR3: CASSYPPEQFF
size: -; D: -; J: TRBJ2-5; V: TRBV4-2; DNA: TGTGCCAGCAGCCATTTTTCCGAAGAGACCCAGTACTTC; CDR3: CASSHFSEETQYF
size: -; D: -; J: TRBJ1-1; V: TRBV7-3; DNA: TGTGCCAGCAGCCAACAGGGCGGCACTGAAGCTTTCTTT; CDR3: CASSQQGGTEAFF
size: -; D: TRBD1; J: TRBJ1-2; V: TRBV28; DNA: TGTGCCAGCTTAGGGAGGGGGCATGGCTACACCTTC; CDR3: CASLGRGHGYTF
size: -; D: -; J: TRBJ1-5; V: TRBV6-4; DNA: TGTGCCAGCCTCTACAGGGCACCTAATCAGCCCCAGCATTTT; CDR3: CASLYRAPNQPQHF
size: once; D: -; J: TRBJ2-7; V: TRBV5-4; DNA: TGTGCCAGCAGCCGGGACGCCCTCGAGCAGTACTTC; CDR3: CASSRDALEQYF
size: -; D: TRBD2; J: TRBJ2-3; V: TRBV4-1; DNA: TGCGCCAGCAGCCAAGAACTAGCGGGGGACACAGATACGCAGTATTTT; CDR3: CASSQELAGDTDTQYF
size: -; D: -; J: TRBJ1-6; V: TRBV5-6; DNA: TGTGCCAGCAGCTTGAGGGGGAGCTCCTATAATTCACCCCTCCACTTT; CDR3: CASSLRGSSYNSPLHF
size: -; D: -; J: TRBJ2-3; V: TRBV11-3; DNA: TGTGCCAGCAGCTCCGGGACTAGCACAGATACGCAGTATTTT; CDR3: CASSSGTSTDTQYF
size: -; D: -; J: TRBJ1-2; V: TRBV19; DNA: TGTGCCAGTATGCGGGCGGATGGCTACACCTTC; CDR3: CASMRADGYTF
size: -; D: TRBD1; J: TRBJ1-4; V: TRBV10-3; DNA: TGTGCCATCAGTGATCGGACAGGGGAGAGTGAAAAACTGTTTTTT; CDR3: CAISDRTGESEKLFF
size: few; D: -; J: TRBJ1-1; V: TRBV29-1; DNA: TGCAGTGCAGGGCAGTTGAACACTGAAGCTTTCTTT; CDR3: CSAGQLNTEAFF
size: -; D: -; J: TRBJ2-7; V: TRBV6-5; DNA: TGTGCCAGCAGTTACTCGATTAGGGGCTCGATACAAGGGCAGTACTTC; CDR3: CASSYSIRGSIQGQYF
size: few; D: TRBD1; J: TRBJ1-1; V: TRBV7-9; DNA: TGTGCCAGCAGCCTACAGGGGACGGGAAACACTGAAGCTTTCTTT; CDR3: CASSLQGTGNTEAFF
size: -; D: -; J: TRBJ1-2; V: TRBV6-5; DNA: TGTGCCAGCAGATTAGGGGGAACTAACTATGGCTACACCTTC; CDR3: CASRLGGTNYGYTF
size: -; D: -; J: TRBJ1-1; V: TRBV28; DNA: TGTGCCAGCAGCCCACCTTTCGGGACGGTGAACACTGAAGCTTTCTTT; CDR3: CASSPPFGTVNTEAFF
size: -; D: TRBD1; J: TRBJ1-1; V: TRBV18; DNA: TGTGCCAGCTCACCACGTGAGGTAGGGGGCCAAGAAGCTTTCTTT; CDR3: CASSPREVGGQEAFF
size: -; D: TRBD1; J: TRBJ1-1; V: TRBV7-8; DNA: TGTGCCAGCAGCTTCGGTGGGACAGCGAACACTGAAGCTTTCTTT; CDR3: CASSFGGTANTEAFF
size: -; D: -; J: TRBJ1-1; V: TRBV3-1/TRBV3-2; DNA: TGTGCCAGCAGCCAAAGTGCAGGAGAAGCTTTCTTT; CDR3: CASSQSAGEAFF
size: -; D: -; J: TRBJ1-2; V: TRBV27; DNA: TGTGCCAGCGGCCTTAGTAGGACGGGCTACACCTTC; CDR3: CASGLSRTGYTF
size: -; D: TRBD1; J: TRBJ1-2; V: TRBV6-5; DNA: TGTGCCAGCAGCCGGGACAGCGTTTATGGCTACACCTTC; CDR3: CASSRDSVYGYTF
size: -; D: -; J: TRBJ2-3; V: TRBV9; DNA: TGTGCCAGCAGCGTAGACGGACTAGGGGGGGCAGATACGCAGTATTTT; CDR3: CASSVDGLGGADTQYF